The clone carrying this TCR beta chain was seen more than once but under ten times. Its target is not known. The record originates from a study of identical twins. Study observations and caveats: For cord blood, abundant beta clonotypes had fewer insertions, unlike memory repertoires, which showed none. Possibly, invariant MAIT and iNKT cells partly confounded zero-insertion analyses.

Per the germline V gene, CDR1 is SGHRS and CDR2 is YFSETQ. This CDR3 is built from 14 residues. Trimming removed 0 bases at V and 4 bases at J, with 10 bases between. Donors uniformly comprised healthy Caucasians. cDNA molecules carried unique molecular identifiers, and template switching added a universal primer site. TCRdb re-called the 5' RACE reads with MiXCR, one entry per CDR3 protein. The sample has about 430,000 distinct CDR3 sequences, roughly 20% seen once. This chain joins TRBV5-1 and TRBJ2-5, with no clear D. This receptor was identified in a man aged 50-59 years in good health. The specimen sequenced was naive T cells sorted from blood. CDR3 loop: CASSLGATRETQYF. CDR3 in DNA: TGCGCCAGCAGCTTGGGGGCTACCAGAGAGACCCAGTACTTC.